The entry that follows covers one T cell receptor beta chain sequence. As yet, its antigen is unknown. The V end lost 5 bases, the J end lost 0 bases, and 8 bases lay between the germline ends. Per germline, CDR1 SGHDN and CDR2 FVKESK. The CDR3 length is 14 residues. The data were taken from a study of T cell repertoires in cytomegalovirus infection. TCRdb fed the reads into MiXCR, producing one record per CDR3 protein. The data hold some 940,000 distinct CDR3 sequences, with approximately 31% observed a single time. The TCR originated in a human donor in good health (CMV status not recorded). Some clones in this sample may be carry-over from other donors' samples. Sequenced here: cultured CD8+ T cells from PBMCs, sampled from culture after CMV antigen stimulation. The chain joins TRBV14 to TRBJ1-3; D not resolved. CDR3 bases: TGTGCCAGCAGCACACGGAGCTCTGGAAACACCATATATTTT. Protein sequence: CASSTRSSGNTIYF.